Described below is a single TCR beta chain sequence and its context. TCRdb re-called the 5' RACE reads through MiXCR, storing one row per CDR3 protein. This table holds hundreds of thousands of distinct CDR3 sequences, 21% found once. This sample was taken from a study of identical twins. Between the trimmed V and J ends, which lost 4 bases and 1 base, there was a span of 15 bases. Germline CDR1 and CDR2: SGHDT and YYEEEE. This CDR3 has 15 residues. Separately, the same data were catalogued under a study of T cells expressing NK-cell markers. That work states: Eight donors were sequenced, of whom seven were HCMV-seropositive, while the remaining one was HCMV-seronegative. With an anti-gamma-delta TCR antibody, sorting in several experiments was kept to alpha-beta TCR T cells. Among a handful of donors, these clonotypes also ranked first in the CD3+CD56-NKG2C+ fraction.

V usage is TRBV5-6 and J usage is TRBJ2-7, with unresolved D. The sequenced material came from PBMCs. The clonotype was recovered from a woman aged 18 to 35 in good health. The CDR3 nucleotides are TGTGCCAGCAGCCCCGTTCCAACGATATCCTACGAGCAGTACTTC. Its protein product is CASSPVPTISYEQYF.